A single T cell receptor beta chain is shown here with its context. Its antigen is as yet unknown. The repertoire was sequenced with immunoSEQ multiplex PCR; TCRdb's copy has only in-frame clones and lacks some. Among 150,000 or so clones listed, approximately 80% were seen once. This CDR3 has 14 amino acids. Germline V CDR1 and CDR2: LGHNA, YSLEER. V lost 0 bases, J lost 4 bases, and 9 bases lay in between. The record originates from a study of cytotoxic CD8 clonotypes in ibrutinib-treated CLL. Points from the study as a whole: Sustained-remission and progressing patients had different sampling times. Baseline clonality, higher than in age-matched healthy donors, tracked circulating CD8+ T-cell counts.

The TCR comes from a human donor with chronic lymphocytic leukemia. The specimen comprised PBMCs, sampled after 12 months of ibrutinib treatment. The genes are TRBV4-3 and TRBJ1-2; no definite D call. The CDR3 DNA follows: TGCGCCAGCAGCCAAGATGAAGAGACCTATGGCTACACCTTC. This encodes CASSQDEETYGYTF.